The table lists the clone carrying this T cell receptor (beta chain) with a few counts. The target antigen is unknown. The CDR3 loop spans 11 amino acids. Trimming took off 3 bases at V and 10 bases at J, with 10 bases between the two ends. Per germline, CDR1 DFQATT and CDR2 SNEGSKA (reference sequence). The source of the sample is a study of CD8 T cells in ankylosing spondylitis. Study outcomes and limitations: Characteristic, it appeared, of ankylosing spondylitis blood was a TCR beta motif of about eight highly homologous variants. The authors reported significant enrichment of disease-linked clones in matched ankylosing spondylitis synovial fluid.

Quantitative 5'-RACE with molecular barcodes was used to make the TCR beta libraries. MiXCR was run by TCRdb on the 5' RACE reads, yielding one entry per CDR3 protein. The data contain 310,000 or so distinct CDR3 sequences, around 19% of them singletons. Sequencing input: blood, either unsorted or a sorted T cell fraction (not recorded which). The TCR originated in a male donor with ankylosing spondylitis or in good health (not recorded which). This sequence joins TRBV20-1 and TRBJ2-1, with D possibly being TRBD2 (6 bases). DNA of the CDR3: TGCAGTGCTAGGCGCGGGAACGAGCAGTTCTTC. Protein product: CSARRGNEQFF.